The subject of this entry is one TCR beta chain. No antigen is known for it. The data were taken from a study of Ad26.COV2.S vaccination and SARS-CoV-2 variants. Study outcomes and limitations: Vaccine and placebo recipients had comparable breadth of non-spike TCRs.

Treatment: about 20 received Ad26.COV2.S at low or high dose, single or two shots; several received placebo; per-sample allocation not given. Samples were taken on day 63 after the first vaccine or placebo injection. Sequenced by immunoSEQ multiplex PCR; TCRdb stores in-frame clones only, minus some. Of around 450,000 clones listed, 90% are singletons. CDR1 SEHNR and CDR2 FQNEAQ come from the germline V gene (reference sequence). V lost 5 bases and J 14 bases, leaving 18 bases between the germline ends. This CDR3 region has 12 residues. The starting material was peripheral blood, obtained in a trial of Ad26.COV2.S vaccine versus placebo. The receptor's source is a person between 18 and 65 years old who received the Ad26.COV2.S COVID-19 vaccine or a placebo. J is TRBJ1-2 and V is TRBV7-9; maybe TRBD1 (5 bases). The CDR3 region is CASSHLAGVCTF. CDR3 nucleotide sequence: TGTGCCAGCAGCCACCTTGCGGGGGTGTGTACCTTC.